This T cell receptor (beta chain) was identified during a study of CD8 T cells in ankylosing spondylitis. TCRdb re-analysed the 5' RACE reads in MiXCR, keeping a single row per CDR3 protein. The table lists under 150,000 distinct CDR3 sequences, 15% to 20% of them singletons. Study-wide findings and caveats: For ankylosing spondylitis blood, a TCR beta motif of several highly homologous variants appeared characteristic.

This clonotype was found many times. Antigen: not known. The clonotype was recovered from a male donor with ankylosing spondylitis. The sequenced sample consisted of blood, either unsorted or a sorted T cell fraction (not recorded which).

The CDR3 DNA is TGTGCCAGCAGCCACCCCCAGGAGAGCCCCCAGGCGACTAATGAAAAACTGTTTTTT. Its protein product is CASSHPQESPQATNEKLFF. The gene calls are TRBV4-2 and TRBJ1-4; D is uncertain. The V gene lost 3 bases and the J gene lost 2 bases, with 22 bases spanning the gap. CDR1 is LGHNA and CDR2 is YNFKEQ in the germline V gene. The CDR3 sequence is 19 residues long.